These 32 T cell receptor beta chains were sequenced from one sample in a study of blood T cell repertoires in COVID-19. TCRdb's copy holds only in-frame clones and misses some; the assay was immunoSEQ multiplex PCR. The sample includes tens of thousands of clones, roughly 84% of them seen just once. The specimen was peripheral blood. The source of these receptors is a man between 45 and 60 years old with acute or convalescent COVID-19.

The V and J genes are TRBV7-4 and TRBJ2-5; 7 positions agree with TRBD2. The CDR3 sequence is 16 residues long. Germline CDR1 is SGHVT and CDR2 is SQSDAQ. With V trimmed by 2 bases and J by 5 bases, 11 bases remained unmatched. CDR3 sequence reads: CASSLRRLAARETQYF. The CDR3 DNA reads TGTGCCAGCAGCTTACGACGCCTAGCGGCGAGGGAGACCCAGTACTTC.

This clone was seen a few times. The rearrangement links TRBV28 to TRBJ2-7; TRBD2 matches 10 bases. From germline, CDR1 is MDHEN and CDR2 SYDVKM. CDR3 size: 16 residues. J gave up 2 bases and V 5 bases, and 9 bases lay outside the gene matches. The CDR3 nucleotides are TGTGCCAGCAGTCCAATGGGGCTAGCGGGAGCCTACGAGCAGTACTTC. This codes for CASSPMGLAGAYEQYF.

The rearrangement links TRBV5-4 to TRBJ2-5; TRBD2 agrees at 12 bases. Per germline, CDR1 SGHNT and CDR2 YYREEE (reference sequence). Trimming cost V 7 bases and J 2 bases; bases outside gene matches: 9. The CDR3 length is 16 residues. The CDR3 nucleotides are TGTGCCAGCGCGCTAGGACTAGCGGGGCTTCAAGAGACCCAGTACTTC. Residues: CASALGLAGLQETQYF.

This clone was counted a few times. This chain joins TRBV7-9 and TRBJ2-4; D ambiguous. CDR1 is SEHNR, CDR2 FQNEAQ, per germline (reference sequence). The CDR3 runs to 13 residues. V gave up 1 base and J gave up 7 bases, with 8 bases separating them. CDR3 sequence (DNA): TGTGCCAGCAGCTTAGACACAACGAACATTCAGTACTTC. Translating it yields CASSLDTTNIQYF.

This chain uses TRBV7-6 with TRBJ1-2; D remains ambiguous. Trimming took 4 bases from V and 7 from J, leaving 10 bases between them. This CDR3 has 12 residues. CDR1 SGHVS and CDR2 FNYEAQ come from the germline V gene. For the CDR3, the DNA is TGTGCCAGCAGCTCACTATTGAGTGGCTACACCTTC. Translating it yields CASSSLLSGYTF.

This chain joins TRBV2 and TRBJ1-5, with no clear D. Germline V gives CDR1 SNHLY, CDR2 FYNNEI. The CDR3 is 15 amino acids. Trimming took off 4 bases at V and 0 bases at J, with 10 bases between the two ends. CDR3 region: CASSASGYSNQPQHF. The CDR3 bases are TGTGCCAGCAGTGCGTCAGGTTATAGCAATCAGCCCCAGCATTTT.

The chain combines TRBV2 with TRBJ1-4; unclear D gene. V was trimmed by 7 bases and J by 0 bases, leaving 9 bases between them. The CDR3 runs 14 residues. Germline V CDR1 and CDR2: SNHLY, FYNNEI. The CDR3 sequence: CASKRATTNEKLFF. DNA of the CDR3: TGTGCCAGCAAGAGGGCCACAACTAATGAAAAACTGTTTTTT.

This clone was counted between two and nine times. V usage is TRBV12-3 or TRBV12-4 and J usage is TRBJ1-3, with a tentative D call TRBD1 (5 bases). This CDR3 is built from 12 residues. Trimming took 6 bases from V and 12 from J, leaving 15 bases between them. The CDR3 sequence: CASSSDSQFIYF. The CDR3 DNA sequence: TGTGCCAGCAGCTCCGACAGTCAATTCATATATTTT.

This chain uses TRBV4-3 with TRBJ2-1; 8 bases fit TRBD2. The length of the CDR3 is 16 residues. From germline, CDR1 is LGHNA and CDR2 YSLEER. Losses at the gene ends were 3 bases for V and 4 bases for J; bases not matched to a gene: 8. The CDR3 loop reads CASSQRLSSGYNEQFF. In DNA, the CDR3 is TGCGCCAGCAGCCAGAGGTTGTCTAGCGGGTACAATGAGCAGTTCTTC.

This chain's CDR3 is CASSQDQLSYGYTF. The CDR3 DNA reads TGTGCCAGCAGCCAAGATCAATTGAGCTATGGCTACACCTTC. The V gene is TRBV4-2, the J gene TRBJ1-2, with D uncertain. Germline V CDR1 and CDR2: LGHNA, YNFKEQ. V gave up 0 bases and J gave up 4 bases, with 9 bases separating them. The CDR3 totals 14 residues.

The V gene is TRBV28, the J gene TRBJ1-2, with 10 nucleotides matching TRBD1. V shed 6 bases, J shed 4 bases, and the junction held 14 bases outside the gene matches. The CDR3 loop spans 17 amino acids. Germline V gene lookup returns CDR1 MDHEN and CDR2 SYDVKM. The DNA for the CDR3 is TGTGCCAGCAGGCTTGCCCCTAATTGGGACAGGGGCTATGGCTACACCTTC. Protein: CASRLAPNWDRGYGYTF.

The rearrangement links TRBV7-2 to TRBJ2-2, with D uncertain. V lost 2 bases, J lost 0 bases, and 7 bases lay in between. This CDR3 region has 15 residues. Germline CDR1 SGHTA, CDR2 FQGNSA. The CDR3 DNA reads as TGTGCCAGCAGCTTACTAGGCGCGAACACCGGGGAGCTGTTTTTT. Translated: CASSLLGANTGELFF.

This clone came up a few times. This sequence joins TRBV5-1 and TRBJ1-2, with a possible D match to TRBD1 (6 bases). Trimming took 3 bases from V and 8 from J, leaving 17 bases between them. Per the germline V gene, CDR1 is SGHRS and CDR2 is YFSETQ. There are 14 residues in the CDR3. CDR3 residues: CASSSLTGSGGYTF. The CDR3 nucleotides are TGCGCCAGCAGCTCGTTAACAGGGAGCGGCGGCTACACCTTC. The complete variable domain, with remaining parts taken from reference TRBV5-1 and TRBJ1-2, reads KAGVTQTPRYLIKTRGQQVTLSCSPISGHRSVSWYQQTPGQGLQFLFEYFSETQRNKGNFPGRFSGRQFSNSRSEMNVSTLELGDSALYLCASSSLTGSGGYTFGSGTRLTVV.

The genes are TRBV3-1 (or the pseudogene TRBV3-2) and TRBJ2-3; the D is unclear. The CDR3 spans 13 residues. V lost 2 bases to trimming and J lost 0 bases, with 3 bases between them. CDR1 and CDR2 (germline): LGHDT, YNNKEL (reference sequence). CDR3 coding DNA: TGTGCCAGCAGCCAACCTAGCACAGATACGCAGTATTTT. Translated, it gives CASSQPSTDTQYF.

V and J are TRBV5-1 and TRBJ1-1; D unresolved. With 0 bases removed from V and 2 bases from J, the gap between germline ends came to 5 bases. The CDR3 runs to 13 residues. CDR1 SGHRS and CDR2 YFSETQ come from the germline V gene. The CDR3 region is CASSLAVNTEAFF. CDR3 DNA: TGCGCCAGCAGCTTGGCGGTAAACACTGAAGCTTTCTTT.

This clone was picked up a small number of times. This chain uses TRBV19 with TRBJ1-5; a possible D gene is TRBD1 (6 bases). The CDR3 spans 14 residues. CDR1 and CDR2 (germline): LNHDA, SQIVND (reference sequence). Trimming pared 3 bases from V and 3 bases from J, leaving 9 bases between. CDR3 DNA sequence: TGTGCCAGTAGTATCCGGGACAACAATCAGCCCCAGCATTTT. This sequence encodes CASSIRDNNQPQHF.

The chain has TRBV19 and TRBJ2-7, with D tentatively TRBD1 (6 bases). Germline V gene data show CDR1 as LNHDA and CDR2 as SQIVND (reference sequence). V lost 5 bases to trimming and J lost 2 bases, with 13 bases between them. The CDR3 is 14 amino acids. CDR3 in DNA: TGTGCCAGTAGTTCACCGGGACAAACCTACGAGCAGTACTTC. Its translation: CASSSPGQTYEQYF.

This clone occurred a few times. The genes are TRBV5-5 and TRBJ2-1; unclear D gene. The CDR3 is 11 residues long. From germline, CDR1 is SGHKS and CDR2 YYEKEE (reference sequence). Trimming left V 1 base short and J 10 bases short, with 6 bases between. This chain's CDR3 is CASSLFEEQFF. DNA for the CDR3: TGTGCCAGCAGCTTGTTCGAGGAGCAGTTCTTC.

The rearrangement uses TRBV12-5 and TRBJ2-1, with 8 nucleotides matching TRBD1. The CDR3 is 18 amino acids. CDR1 is LGHNT and CDR2 is FRNRAP in the germline V gene. V lost 0 bases to trimming and J lost 5 bases; unmatched junction nucleotides: 12. The CDR3 is CASGLVRGAGTGHNEQFF. The CDR3 DNA reads as TGTGCTAGTGGTTTGGTACGAGGGGCCGGGACAGGACACAATGAGCAGTTCTTC.

The rearrangement joins TRBV6-5 to TRBJ1-5, with D perhaps TRBD1 (6 bases). V was trimmed by 5 bases and J by 6 bases, leaving 14 bases between them. This CDR3 has 14 amino acids. Germline V CDR1 and CDR2: MNHEY, SVGAGI. Here the CDR3 DNA reads TGTGCCAGCAGTCTTAACAGGGAAGGTCAGCCCCAGCATTTT. Its translation is CASSLNREGQPQHF.

CDR3 sequence (DNA): TGTGCCAGCAGGGGGGGGAGGGCTATTAATCAGCCCCAGCATTTT. This translates into CASRGGRAINQPQHF. The chain joins TRBV28 to TRBJ1-5, with a weak D call TRBD1 (5 bases). The germline CDR1 and CDR2 sequences are MDHEN and SYDVKM. V dropped 6 bases and J dropped 4 bases, with 16 bases sitting between them. The CDR3 contains 15 residues.

For the CDR3, the DNA is TGTGCCAGCAGCCCAAGGACTGCCAACGGGGAGCAGTTCTTC. Translation gives CASSPRTANGEQFF. The chain joins TRBV3-1 (or the pseudogene TRBV3-2) to TRBJ2-1; possibly TRBD2 for D (5 bases). CDR1 is LGHDT, CDR2 YNNKEL, per germline (reference sequence). Trimming left V 4 bases short and J 10 bases short, with 17 bases between. The CDR3 totals 14 residues.

The rearrangement links TRBV7-8 to TRBJ2-3; the D gene is possibly TRBD2 (5 bases). With 7 bases removed from V and 1 base from J, the gap between germline ends came to 15 bases. Germline CDR1 reads SGHVS; CDR2 reads FQNEAQ. The CDR3 runs to 15 residues. In DNA form, the CDR3 reads TGTGCCAGCACCTTCTCGGGTAGCGGCACAGATACGCAGTATTTT. It yields the protein CASTFSGSGTDTQYF.

The chain links TRBV7-9 to TRBJ1-2; 7 bases line up with TRBD1. Germline V gene data show CDR1 as SEHNR and CDR2 as FQNEAQ (reference sequence). The CDR3 length is 14 residues. Trimming removed 6 bases from V and 3 bases from J; junction bases left unmatched: 7. The CDR3 is CASRRAGTDYGYTF. CDR3 coding DNA: TGTGCCAGCAGACGTGCCGGGACAGACTATGGCTACACCTTC.

The chain has TRBV6-5 and TRBJ1-6; possible D gene TRBD1, 5 bases. V lost 7 bases and J lost 10, with 17 bases in between. CDR1 is MNHEY and CDR2 is SVGAGI in the germline V gene. This CDR3 is built from 14 residues. The CDR3 spells CASTLDMNYSPLHF. The CDR3 DNA follows: TGTGCCAGCACCCTGGACATGAACTACTCACCCCTCCACTTT.

The J gene is TRBJ1-1, the V gene TRBV28, with D tentatively TRBD1 (5 bases). Looked up from germline, CDR1 is MDHEN and CDR2 is SYDVKM. The CDR3 sequence is 18 residues long. The V end was cut by 4 bases, the J end by 1 base, with 22 bases between. The CDR3 DNA sequence: TGTGCCAGCAGTTATTGGGGCAGGGCAATGGCCTCGAACACTGAAGCTTTCTTT. Translating gives CASSYWGRAMASNTEAFF. The entire variable domain, with the rest obtained from reference TRBV28 and TRBJ1-1, is as follows: DVKVTQSSRYLVKRTGEKVFLECVQDMDHENMFWYRQDPGLGLRLIYFSYDVKMKEKGDIPEGYSVSREKKERFSLILESASTNQTSMYLCASSYWGRAMASNTEAFFGQGTRLTVV.

This clone appeared a single time. This sequence joins TRBV5-1 and TRBJ2-5; no clear D gene. Germline loops: CDR1 SGHRS, CDR2 YFSETQ. CDR3 length equals 14 residues. V lost 4 bases and J 4 bases, leaving 14 bases between the germline ends. The CDR3 here is CASSPLGSGETQYF. CDR3 DNA: TGCGCCAGCAGCCCGCTAGGTTCGGGAGAGACCCAGTACTTC.

The chain uses TRBV7-9 and TRBJ1-4; 10 positions match TRBD1. The CDR3 loop spans 14 amino acids. J gave up 7 bases and V 4 bases, and 3 bases lay outside the gene matches. CDR1 SEHNR and CDR2 FQNEAQ come from the germline V gene (reference sequence). The CDR3 loop is CASSSTGGGEKLFF. In DNA form, the CDR3 reads TGTGCCAGCAGCTCGACAGGGGGCGGTGAAAAACTGTTTTTT.

V gene TRBV5-8 combines with J gene TRBJ2-4; TRBD2 matches 8 bases. Germline CDR1 SGHTS, CDR2 YDEGEE. The trim removed 0 bases at V and 1 base at J, leaving 6 bases unmatched. This CDR3 contains 17 residues. The CDR3 bases are TGTGCCAGCAGCTTGGCGGGGGGGAGGAACGCCAAAAACATTCAGTACTTC. Translated: CASSLAGGRNAKNIQYF.

There are a few counts of this clone. The V and J genes are TRBV19 and TRBJ2-3, with D perhaps TRBD1 (6 bases). Germline CDR1 is LNHDA and CDR2 is SQIVND (reference sequence). The CDR3 sequence is 16 residues long. The V and J ends lost 5 bases and 0 bases respectively, with 15 bases between them. The CDR3 nucleotides read TGTGCCAGTAGTCCAGGGGCGGCTAGGAGCACAGATACGCAGTATTTT. It specifies CASSPGAARSTDTQYF. The complete variable domain, with remaining parts taken from reference TRBV19 and TRBJ2-3, reads DGGITQSPKYLFRKEGQNVTLSCEQNLNHDAMYWYRQDPGQGLRLIYYSQIVNDFQKGDIAEGYSVSREKKESFPLTVTSAQKNPTAFYLCASSPGAARSTDTQYFGPGTRLTVL.

The chain employs TRBV10-1 and TRBJ2-7; TRBD1 matches at 8 bases. In germline, CDR1 is WNHNN, CDR2 SYGVQD (reference sequence). V lost 6 bases to trimming and J lost 0 bases; unmatched junction nucleotides: 7. The CDR3 runs 15 residues. The CDR3 DNA reads as TGCGCCAGCAGCGACTCCGGGACAGGCTCCTACGAGCAGTACTTC. Translating gives CASSDSGTGSYEQYF.

The chain joins TRBV12-3 or TRBV12-4 to TRBJ1-2; D uncertain. The CDR3 covers 12 residues. Trimming cost V 6 bases and J 6 bases, with 11 bases left between them. The CDR3 is CASSLVMNGYTF. As DNA, the CDR3 is TGTGCCAGCAGCCTAGTGATGAATGGCTACACCTTC.